A single sample is the source of the 15 T cell receptor beta chains below, sequenced in a study of T cells in Graves' hyperthyroidism and ophthalmopathy. Amplification of TCR beta CDR3 regions was performed using RNA transcripts as template. Researchers ran a first-round RT-PCR on the TCR CDR3 using the HTBI primer set. One entry per CDR3 protein, called by TCRdb with MiXCR from the multiplex PCR reads. Of 300,000 or so distinct CDR3 sequences listed, 18% are singletons. The source material was blood. These TCRs come from a woman between 45 and 65 years old with Graves' hyperthyroidism.

This chain connects TRBV5-1 to TRBJ2-6; unclear D gene. Germline CDR1 reads SGHRS; CDR2 reads YFSETQ. Trimming took 3 bases from V and 2 from J, leaving 9 bases between them. The length of the CDR3 is 15 residues. CDR3 loop: CASSSYTPGANVLTF. In DNA, the CDR3 is TGCGCCAGCAGCTCCTACACTCCTGGGGCCAACGTCCTGACTTTC.

This clonotype was detected ten times or more. This sequence joins TRBV30 and TRBJ2-5; D remains ambiguous. Per the germline V gene, CDR1 is GTSNPN and CDR2 is SVGIG (reference sequence). The V end was cut by 0 bases, the J end by 3 bases, with 17 bases between. The CDR3 totals 16 residues. CDR3 loop: CAWSVDWFETEETQYF. DNA for the CDR3: TGTGCCTGGAGTGTGGATTGGTTCGAGACTGAAGAGACCCAGTACTTC.

The chain has TRBV4-1 and TRBJ2-3; 7 positions match TRBD1. This CDR3 spans 15 amino acids. Germline loops: CDR1 MGHRA, CDR2 YSYEKL. Trimming removed 4 bases from V and 3 bases from J; junction bases left unmatched: 7. The CDR3 is CASSLIGTATDTQYF. The CDR3 DNA reads TGCGCCAGCAGCCTCATAGGGACAGCAACAGATACGCAGTATTTT.

The CDR3 spells CASSWGRGNQPQHF. The DNA of the CDR3 is TGCGCCAGCAGCTGGGGACGGGGCAATCAGCCCCAGCATTTT. The V and J genes are TRBV5-1 and TRBJ1-5; D is perhaps TRBD1 (5 bases). V was trimmed by 3 bases and J by 2 bases, leaving 9 bases between them. CDR1 SGHRS and CDR2 YFSETQ come from the germline V gene. This CDR3 region has 14 residues.

The chain recombines TRBV7-9 with TRBJ2-3; 9 bases map to TRBD1. The CDR3 has 19 amino acids. After removal of 1 base from V and 0 bases from J, the junction contained 11 bases not matched to a gene. Germline CDR1 and CDR2: SEHNR and FQNEAQ (reference sequence). The CDR3 is CASSLVDRGFLPSTDTQYF. CDR3 DNA sequence: TGTGCCAGCAGCTTAGTCGACAGGGGGTTCTTGCCGAGCACAGATACGCAGTATTTT.

The chain uses TRBV28 and TRBJ1-6; D is unresolved. Germline loops: CDR1 MDHEN, CDR2 SYDVKM. V dropped 9 bases and J dropped 0 bases, with 6 bases sitting between them. The CDR3 has 13 residues. CDR3 region: CASVNSYNSPLHF. The CDR3 coding sequence is TGTGCCAGTGTCAACTCCTATAATTCACCCCTCCACTTT.

This clonotype appeared a few times. The genes are TRBV7-2 and TRBJ1-1; 7 bases agree with TRBD1. The V and J ends lost 5 bases and 8 bases, in that order; junction bases with no gene match: 11. The CDR3 has 14 residues. The germline gives CDR1 SGHTA, CDR2 FQGNSA. This CDR3 is CASSPWAGGVEAFF. CDR3 DNA: TGTGCCAGCAGCCCATGGGCAGGGGGAGTGGAAGCTTTCTTT.

V is TRBV28 and J is TRBJ1-2, with 8 bases aligning to TRBD1. V gave up 5 bases and J gave up 3 bases; unmatched junction bases: 5. CDR3 length: 14 amino acids. Per the germline V gene, CDR1 is MDHEN and CDR2 is SYDVKM. The CDR3 DNA reads TGTGCCAGCAGTGGGGCACAGGGGGACTATGGCTACACCTTC. It is translated as CASSGAQGDYGYTF.

This chain joins TRBV29-1 and TRBJ1-2; no definite D call. Germline assignment: CDR1 SQVTM and CDR2 ANQGSEA. The CDR3 has 12 residues. Trimming stripped 4 bases from V and 4 bases from J, with 10 bases between. The CDR3 here is CSVGPEFYGYTF. The CDR3 DNA sequence: TGCAGCGTTGGGCCAGAGTTCTATGGCTACACCTTC.

V usage is TRBV5-4 and J usage is TRBJ2-6; D gene unclear. V lost 3 bases to trimming and J lost 2 bases, with 15 bases between them. CDR3 length equals 17 residues. CDR1 is SGHNT and CDR2 is YYREEE in the germline V gene (reference sequence). For the CDR3, the DNA is TGTGCCAGCAGCTCACTTGCGGACCGGACTGGGGCCAACGTCCTGACTTTC. It codes for CASSSLADRTGANVLTF. The whole variable domain, remainder taken from reference TRBV5-4 and TRBJ2-6, is ETGVTQSPTHLIKTRGQQVTLRCSSQSGHNTVSWYQQALGQGPQFIFQYYREEENGRGNFPPRFSGLQFPNYSSELNVNALELDDSALYLCASSSLADRTGANVLTFGAGSRLTVL.

The rearrangement uses TRBV29-1 and TRBJ2-1, with TRBD1 matching 9 bases. The length of the CDR3 is 13 residues. Germline V gene data show CDR1 as SQVTM and CDR2 as ANQGSEA. The V gene end was trimmed by 8 bases and the J gene end by 8 bases; junction bases not matched to a gene: 10. CDR3: CSPTGQGDHEQFF. The DNA for the CDR3 is TGCAGCCCCACGGGACAGGGCGACCATGAGCAGTTCTTC.

A note on this clonotype: This may stem from a read error, because a much larger clone lies one nucleotide away. This chain links TRBV13 with TRBJ1-1; 7 bases fit TRBD1. CDR1 and CDR2 (germline): PRHDT, FYEKMQ (reference sequence). The CDR3 is 12 amino acids. The CDR3 is CASSEGQREALF. The CDR3 DNA sequence: TGTGCCAGCAGCGAGGGACAGCGAGAAGCTCTCTTT.

This clonotype was seen repeatedly, ten times or more. The chain links TRBV18 to TRBJ1-2; 8 bases are a match to TRBD1. Germline V gene sequence: CDR1 KGHSH, CDR2 LQKENI. This CDR3 has 13 residues. With V trimmed by 3 bases and J by 5 bases, 2 bases remained unmatched. CDR3 amino acids: CASSPDRGYGYTF. As DNA, the CDR3 is TGTGCCAGCTCACCCGACAGGGGATATGGCTACACCTTC.

In this sample, this clonotype turned up many times. This rearrangement joins TRBV20-1 to TRBJ1-2; tentative D call: TRBD1 (6 bases). In germline, CDR1 is DFQATT, CDR2 SNEGSKA (reference sequence). V lost 6 bases, J lost 7 bases, and 15 bases lay in between. The CDR3 loop spans 12 amino acids. The CDR3 bases are TGCAGTGCCAGGGACAAATCTTCTGGCTACACCTTC. Translation: CSARDKSSGYTF.

As regards this clonotype: The junction shows a germline mismatch at one end, possibly a read error. V and J are TRBV5-1 and TRBJ2-7; 8 nucleotides match TRBD1. The CDR3 runs to 14 residues. Per germline, CDR1 SGHRS and CDR2 YFSETQ. CDR3 sequence: CASSMDRVGYEQYF. The CDR3 DNA reads TGTGCCAGCAGCATGGACAGGGTGGGCTACGAGCAGTACTTC.